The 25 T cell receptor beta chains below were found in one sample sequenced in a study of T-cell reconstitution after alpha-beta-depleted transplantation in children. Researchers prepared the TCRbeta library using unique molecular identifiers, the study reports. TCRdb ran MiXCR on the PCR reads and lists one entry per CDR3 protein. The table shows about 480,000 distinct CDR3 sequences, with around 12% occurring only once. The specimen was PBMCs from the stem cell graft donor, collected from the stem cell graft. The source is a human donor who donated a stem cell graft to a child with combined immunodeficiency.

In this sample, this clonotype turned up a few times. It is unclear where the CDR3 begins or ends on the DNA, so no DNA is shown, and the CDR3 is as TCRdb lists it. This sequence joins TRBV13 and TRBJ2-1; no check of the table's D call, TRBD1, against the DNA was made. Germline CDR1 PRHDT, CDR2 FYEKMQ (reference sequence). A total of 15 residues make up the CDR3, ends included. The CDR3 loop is CASSFFGQSYNEQFF.

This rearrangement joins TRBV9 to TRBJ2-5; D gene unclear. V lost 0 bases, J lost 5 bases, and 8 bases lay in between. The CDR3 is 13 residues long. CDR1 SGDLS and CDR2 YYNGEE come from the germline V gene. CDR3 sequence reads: CASSVDLGETQYF. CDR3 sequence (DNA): TGTGCCAGCAGCGTAGATCTTGGGGAGACCCAGTACTTC.

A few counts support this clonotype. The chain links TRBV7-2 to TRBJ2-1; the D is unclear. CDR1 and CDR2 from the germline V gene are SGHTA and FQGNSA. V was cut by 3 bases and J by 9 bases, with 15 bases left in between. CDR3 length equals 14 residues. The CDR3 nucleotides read TGTGCCAGCAGCTTGGAGCTGAAAGTATCTGAGCAGTTCTTC. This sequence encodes CASSLELKVSEQFF. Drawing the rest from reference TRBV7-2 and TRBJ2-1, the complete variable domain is GAGVSQSPSNKVTEKGKDVELRCDPISGHTALYWYRQSLGQGLEFLIYFQGNSAPDKSGLPSDRFSAERTGGSVSTLTIQRTQQEDSAVYLCASSLELKVSEQFFGPGTRLTVL.

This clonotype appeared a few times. For the CDR3, the DNA is TGTGCCAGCAGCGATGGGACAGGGAATACCGGGGAGCTGTTTTTT. This translates into CASSDGTGNTGELFF. The rearrangement joins TRBV7-3 to TRBJ2-2; 9 bases are shared with TRBD1. The germline CDR1 and CDR2 sequences are SGHTA and FQGTGA. The CDR3 is 15 residues long. Trimming took 5 bases from V and 5 from J; bases not matched to a gene: 6.

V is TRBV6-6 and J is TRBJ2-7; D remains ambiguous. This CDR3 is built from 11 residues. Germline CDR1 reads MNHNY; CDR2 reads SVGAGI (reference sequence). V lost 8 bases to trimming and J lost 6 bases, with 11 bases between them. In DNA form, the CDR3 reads TGTGCCAGCGTGACGGGCACCGAGCAGTACTTC. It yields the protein CASVTGTEQYF.

The CDR3 sequence: CSVHSGSIQYF. CDR3 DNA sequence: TGCAGCGTCCATAGCGGGAGCATTCAGTACTTC. V is TRBV29-1 and J is TRBJ2-4; 9 bases fit TRBD2. The CDR3 extends over 11 amino acids. J gave up 9 bases and V 6 bases, and 3 bases lay outside the gene matches. Germline loops: CDR1 SQVTM, CDR2 ANQGSEA.

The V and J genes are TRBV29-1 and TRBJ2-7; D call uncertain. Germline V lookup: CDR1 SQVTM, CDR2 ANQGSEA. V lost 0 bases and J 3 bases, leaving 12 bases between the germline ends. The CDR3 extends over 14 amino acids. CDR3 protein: CSVEDPSSNYEQYF. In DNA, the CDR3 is TGCAGCGTTGAAGATCCGTCATCGAACTACGAGCAGTACTTC.

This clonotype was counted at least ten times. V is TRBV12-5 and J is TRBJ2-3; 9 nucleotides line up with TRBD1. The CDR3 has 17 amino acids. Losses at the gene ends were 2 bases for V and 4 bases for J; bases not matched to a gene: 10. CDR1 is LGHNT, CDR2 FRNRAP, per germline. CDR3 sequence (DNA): TGTGCTAGTGGTTTGACGACCGGGACAGGGCGTCCAGATACGCAGTATTTT. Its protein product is CASGLTTGTGRPDTQYF.

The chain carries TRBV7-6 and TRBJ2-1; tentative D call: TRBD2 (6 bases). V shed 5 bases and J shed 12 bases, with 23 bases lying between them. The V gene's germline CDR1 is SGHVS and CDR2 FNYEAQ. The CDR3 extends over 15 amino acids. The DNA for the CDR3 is TGTGCCAGCAGCGACAATTGGGACCCCGCGGGGTCGCAGTTCTTC. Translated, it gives CASSDNWDPAGSQFF.

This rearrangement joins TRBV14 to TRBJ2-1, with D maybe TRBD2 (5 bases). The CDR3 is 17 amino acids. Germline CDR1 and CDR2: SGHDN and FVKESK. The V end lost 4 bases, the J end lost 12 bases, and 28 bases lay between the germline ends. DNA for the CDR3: TGTGCCAGCAGCCGAGATTTTAGTCTTAGGCGAAGGAGGATGCAGTTCTTC. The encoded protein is CASSRDFSLRRRRMQFF.

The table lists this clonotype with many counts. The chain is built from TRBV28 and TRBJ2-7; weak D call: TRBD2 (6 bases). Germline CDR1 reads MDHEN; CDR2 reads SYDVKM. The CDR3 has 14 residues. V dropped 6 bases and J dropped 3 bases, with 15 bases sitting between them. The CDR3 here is CASSRPGSLYEQYF. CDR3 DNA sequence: TGTGCCAGCAGCCGACCCGGGAGCCTCTACGAGCAGTACTTC.

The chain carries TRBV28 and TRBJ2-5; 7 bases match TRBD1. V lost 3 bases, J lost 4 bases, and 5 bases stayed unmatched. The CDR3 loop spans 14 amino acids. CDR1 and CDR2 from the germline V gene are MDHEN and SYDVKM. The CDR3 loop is CASSFGDRVETQYF. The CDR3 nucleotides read TGTGCCAGCAGTTTTGGCGACAGGGTAGAGACCCAGTACTTC.

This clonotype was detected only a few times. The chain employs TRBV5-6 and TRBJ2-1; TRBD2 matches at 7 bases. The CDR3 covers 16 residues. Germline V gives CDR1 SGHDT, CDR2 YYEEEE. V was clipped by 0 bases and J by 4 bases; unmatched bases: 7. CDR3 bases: TGTGCCAGCAGCTTGGCCGCTCTAGCGGAGTACAATGAGCAGTTCTTC. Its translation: CASSLAALAEYNEQFF.

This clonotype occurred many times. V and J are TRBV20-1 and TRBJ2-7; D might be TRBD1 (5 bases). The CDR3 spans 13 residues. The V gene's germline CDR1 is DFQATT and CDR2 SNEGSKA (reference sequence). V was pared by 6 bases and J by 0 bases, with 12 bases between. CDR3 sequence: CSANSQGSYEQYF. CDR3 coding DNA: TGCAGTGCCAACTCCCAGGGCTCCTACGAGCAGTACTTC.

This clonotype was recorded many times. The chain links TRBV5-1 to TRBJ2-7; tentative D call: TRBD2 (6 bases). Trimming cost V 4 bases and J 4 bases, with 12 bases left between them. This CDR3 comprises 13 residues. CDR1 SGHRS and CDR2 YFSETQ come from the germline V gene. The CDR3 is CASSRWGEYEQYF. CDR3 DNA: TGCGCCAGCAGCCGGTGGGGGGAATACGAGCAGTACTTC.

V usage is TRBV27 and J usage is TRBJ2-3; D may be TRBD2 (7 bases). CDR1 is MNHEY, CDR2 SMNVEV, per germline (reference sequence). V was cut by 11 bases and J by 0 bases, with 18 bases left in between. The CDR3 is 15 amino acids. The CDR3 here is CAAAPGGPSTDTQYF. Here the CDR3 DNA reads TGTGCCGCCGCGCCGGGGGGCCCTAGCACAGATACGCAGTATTTT.

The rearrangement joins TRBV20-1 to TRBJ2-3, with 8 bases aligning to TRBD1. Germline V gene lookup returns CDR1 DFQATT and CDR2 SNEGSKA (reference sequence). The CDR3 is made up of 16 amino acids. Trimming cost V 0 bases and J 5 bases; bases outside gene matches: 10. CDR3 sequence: CSARDGQGPYVDTQYF. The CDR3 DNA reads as TGCAGTGCTAGAGATGGACAGGGACCCTATGTAGATACGCAGTATTTT.

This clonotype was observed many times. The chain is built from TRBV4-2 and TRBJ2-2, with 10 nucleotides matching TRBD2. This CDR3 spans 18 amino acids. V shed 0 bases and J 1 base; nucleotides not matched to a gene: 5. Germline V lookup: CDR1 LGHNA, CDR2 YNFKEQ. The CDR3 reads CASSQELLAGMNTGELFF. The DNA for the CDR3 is TGTGCCAGCAGCCAAGAATTACTAGCGGGGATGAACACCGGGGAGCTGTTTTTT.

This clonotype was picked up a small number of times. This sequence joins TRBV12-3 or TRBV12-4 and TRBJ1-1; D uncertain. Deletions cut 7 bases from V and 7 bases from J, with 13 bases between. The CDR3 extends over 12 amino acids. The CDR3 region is CASTPSGVEAFF. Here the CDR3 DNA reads TGTGCCAGCACCCCCTCCGGGGTTGAAGCTTTCTTT.

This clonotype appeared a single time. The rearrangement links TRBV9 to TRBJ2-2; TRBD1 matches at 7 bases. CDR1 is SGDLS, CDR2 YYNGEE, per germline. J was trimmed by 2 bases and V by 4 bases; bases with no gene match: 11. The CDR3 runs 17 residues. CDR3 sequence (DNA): TGTGCCAGCAGCCCCTACCCCGGGACAGCTAACACCGGGGAGCTGTTTTTT. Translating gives CASSPYPGTANTGELFF.

CDR3 bases: TGTGCCAGTAGTATAGATCTCGGATGGAACCTCCACTTT. Residues: CASSIDLGWNLHF. The chain is built from TRBV19 and TRBJ1-6; D not certain. The CDR3 has 13 residues. CDR1 and CDR2 from the germline V gene are LNHDA and SQIVND (reference sequence). V was trimmed by 0 bases and J by 15 bases, leaving 12 bases between them.

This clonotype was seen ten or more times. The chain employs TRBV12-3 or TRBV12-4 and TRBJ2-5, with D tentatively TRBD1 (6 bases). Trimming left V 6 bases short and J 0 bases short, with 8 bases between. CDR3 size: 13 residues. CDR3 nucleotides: TGTGCCAGCAGGACAGGTTACCAAGAGACCCAGTACTTC. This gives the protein CASRTGYQETQYF.

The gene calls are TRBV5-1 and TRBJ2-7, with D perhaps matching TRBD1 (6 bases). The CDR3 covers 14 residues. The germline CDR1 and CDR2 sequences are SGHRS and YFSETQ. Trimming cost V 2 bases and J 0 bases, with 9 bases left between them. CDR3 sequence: CASSFGQLSYEQYF. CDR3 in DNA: TGCGCCAGCAGCTTTGGACAGCTCTCCTACGAGCAGTACTTC.

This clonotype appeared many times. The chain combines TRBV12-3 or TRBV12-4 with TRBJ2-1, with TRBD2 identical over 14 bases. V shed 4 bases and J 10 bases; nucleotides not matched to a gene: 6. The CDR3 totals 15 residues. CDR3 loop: CASSSWTSGRREQFF. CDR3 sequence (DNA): TGTGCCAGCAGTTCCTGGACTAGCGGGAGGCGGGAGCAGTTCTTC.

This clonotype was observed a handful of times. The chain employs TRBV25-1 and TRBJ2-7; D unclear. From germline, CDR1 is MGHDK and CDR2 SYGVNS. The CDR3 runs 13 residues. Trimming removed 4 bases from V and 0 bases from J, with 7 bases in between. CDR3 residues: CASSVLPSYEQYF. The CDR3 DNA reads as TGTGCCAGCAGTGTCCTCCCCTCCTACGAGCAGTACTTC.